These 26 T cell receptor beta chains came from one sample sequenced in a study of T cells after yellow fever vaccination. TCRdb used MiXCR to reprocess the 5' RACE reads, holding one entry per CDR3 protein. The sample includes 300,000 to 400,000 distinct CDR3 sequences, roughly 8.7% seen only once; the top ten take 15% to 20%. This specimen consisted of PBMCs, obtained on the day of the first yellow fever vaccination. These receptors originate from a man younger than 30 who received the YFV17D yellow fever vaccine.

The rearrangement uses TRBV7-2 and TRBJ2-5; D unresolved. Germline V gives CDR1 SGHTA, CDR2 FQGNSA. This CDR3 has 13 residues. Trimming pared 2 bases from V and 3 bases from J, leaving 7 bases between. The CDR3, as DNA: TGTGCCAGCAGCTTACCCCCCGAAGAGACCCAGTACTTC. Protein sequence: CASSLPPEETQYF.

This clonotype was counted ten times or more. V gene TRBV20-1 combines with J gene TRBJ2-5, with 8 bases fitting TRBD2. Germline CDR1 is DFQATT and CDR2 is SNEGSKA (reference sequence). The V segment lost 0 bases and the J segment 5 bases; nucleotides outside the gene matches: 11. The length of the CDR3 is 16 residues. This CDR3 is CSARDRPGGPSETQYF. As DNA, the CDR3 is TGCAGTGCTAGAGATCGACCGGGGGGGCCTAGTGAGACCCAGTACTTC.

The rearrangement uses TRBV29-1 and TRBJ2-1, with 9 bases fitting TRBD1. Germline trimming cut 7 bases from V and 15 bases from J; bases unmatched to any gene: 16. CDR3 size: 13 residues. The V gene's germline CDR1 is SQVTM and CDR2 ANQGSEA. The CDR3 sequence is CSARPPGQGIRFF. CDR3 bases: TGCAGCGCCCGGCCACCGGGACAGGGAATCAGGTTCTTC.

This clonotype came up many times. CDR3 protein: CASSLFHDRTTEAFF. CDR3 sequence (DNA): TGCGCCAGCAGCTTGTTCCACGACAGGACCACTGAAGCTTTCTTT. The chain recombines TRBV5-1 with TRBJ1-1; D is perhaps TRBD1 (6 bases). The V gene's germline CDR1 is SGHRS and CDR2 YFSETQ. Trimming cost V 1 base and J 4 bases, with 14 bases left between them. The CDR3 length is 15 residues.

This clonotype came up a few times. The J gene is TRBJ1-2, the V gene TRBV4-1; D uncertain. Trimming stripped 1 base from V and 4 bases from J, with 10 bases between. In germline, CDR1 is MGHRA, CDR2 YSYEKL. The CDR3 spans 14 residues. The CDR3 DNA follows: TGCGCCAGCAGCCAAGCTTCGTCAAGCTATGGCTACACCTTC. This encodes CASSQASSSYGYTF.

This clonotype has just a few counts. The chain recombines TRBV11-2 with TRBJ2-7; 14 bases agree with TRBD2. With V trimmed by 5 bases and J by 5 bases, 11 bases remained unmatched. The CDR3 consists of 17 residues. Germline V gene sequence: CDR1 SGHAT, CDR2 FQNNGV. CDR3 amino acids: CASSHGLAGGLENEQYF. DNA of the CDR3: TGTGCCAGCAGCCATGGACTAGCGGGGGGTTTAGAAAACGAGCAGTACTTC.

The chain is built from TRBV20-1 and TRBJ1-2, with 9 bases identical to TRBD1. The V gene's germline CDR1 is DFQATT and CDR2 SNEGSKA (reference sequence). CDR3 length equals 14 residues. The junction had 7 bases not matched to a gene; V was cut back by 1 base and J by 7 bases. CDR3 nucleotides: TGCAGTGCTAGAGGCACAGGGGGCGCCTCTGGCTACACCTTC. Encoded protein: CSARGTGGASGYTF.

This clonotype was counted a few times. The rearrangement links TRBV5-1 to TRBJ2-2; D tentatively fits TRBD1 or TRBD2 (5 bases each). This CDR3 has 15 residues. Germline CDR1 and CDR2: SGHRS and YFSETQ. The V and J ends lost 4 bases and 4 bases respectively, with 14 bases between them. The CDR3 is CASSDPGRGTGELFF. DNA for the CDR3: TGCGCCAGCAGCGATCCGGGACGGGGCACCGGGGAGCTGTTTTTT.

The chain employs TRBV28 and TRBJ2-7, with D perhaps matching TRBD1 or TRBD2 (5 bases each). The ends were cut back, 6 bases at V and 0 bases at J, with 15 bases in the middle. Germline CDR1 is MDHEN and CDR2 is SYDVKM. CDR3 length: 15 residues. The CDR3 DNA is TGTGCCAGCAGACCCCGGGGCTCTAGCTCCTACGAGCAGTACTTC. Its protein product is CASRPRGSSSYEQYF.

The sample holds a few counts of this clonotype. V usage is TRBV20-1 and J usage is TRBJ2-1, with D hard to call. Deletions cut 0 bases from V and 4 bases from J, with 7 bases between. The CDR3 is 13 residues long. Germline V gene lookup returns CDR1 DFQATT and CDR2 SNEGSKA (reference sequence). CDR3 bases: TGCAGTGCTAGAGAGTATCAGTACAATGAGCAGTTCTTC. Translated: CSAREYQYNEQFF.

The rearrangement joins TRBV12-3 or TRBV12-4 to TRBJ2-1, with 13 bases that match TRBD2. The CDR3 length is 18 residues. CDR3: CTFSLRTSGGFTYNEQFF. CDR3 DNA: TGTACCTTCAGTTTGAGGACTAGCGGGGGTTTCACCTACAATGAGCAGTTCTTC.

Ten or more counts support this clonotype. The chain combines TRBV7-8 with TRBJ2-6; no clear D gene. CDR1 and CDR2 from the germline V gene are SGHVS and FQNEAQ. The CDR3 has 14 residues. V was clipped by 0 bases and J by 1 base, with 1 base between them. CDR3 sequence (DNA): TGTGCCAGCAGCTTAGCTTCTGGGGCCAACGTCCTGACTTTC. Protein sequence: CASSLASGANVLTF. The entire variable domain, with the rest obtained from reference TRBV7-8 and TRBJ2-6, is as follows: GAGVSQSPRYKVAKRGQDVALRCDPISGHVSLFWYQQALGQGPEFLTYFQNEAQLDKSGLPSDRFFAERPEGSVSTLKIQRTQQEDSAVYLCASSLASGANVLTFGAGSRLTVL.

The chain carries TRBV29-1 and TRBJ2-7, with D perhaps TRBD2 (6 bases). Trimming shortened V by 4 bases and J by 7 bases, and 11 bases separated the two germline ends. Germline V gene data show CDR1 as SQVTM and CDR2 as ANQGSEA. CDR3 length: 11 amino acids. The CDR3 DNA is TGCAGCGTTGTCAGGGCGGGGGAGCAGTACTTC. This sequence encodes CSVVRAGEQYF.

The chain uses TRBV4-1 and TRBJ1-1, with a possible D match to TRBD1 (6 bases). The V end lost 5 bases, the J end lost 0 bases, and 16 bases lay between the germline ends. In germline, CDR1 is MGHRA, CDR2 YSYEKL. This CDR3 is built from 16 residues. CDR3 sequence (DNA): TGCGCCAGCAGCGCCGGGAGGGGGGAACTGAACACTGAAGCTTTCTTT. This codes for CASSAGRGELNTEAFF.

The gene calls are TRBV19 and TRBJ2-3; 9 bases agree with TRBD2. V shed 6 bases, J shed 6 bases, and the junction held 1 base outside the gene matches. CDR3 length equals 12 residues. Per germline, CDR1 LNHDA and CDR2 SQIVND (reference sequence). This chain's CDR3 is CASRLAGDTQYF. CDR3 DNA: TGTGCCAGTAGGCTAGCGGGGGATACGCAGTATTTT.

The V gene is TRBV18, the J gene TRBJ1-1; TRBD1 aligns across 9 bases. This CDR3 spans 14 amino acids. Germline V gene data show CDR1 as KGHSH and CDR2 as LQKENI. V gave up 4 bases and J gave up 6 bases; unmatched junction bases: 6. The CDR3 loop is CASSQSGQGSEAFF. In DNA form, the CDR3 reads TGTGCCAGCTCACAATCGGGACAGGGATCTGAAGCTTTCTTT.

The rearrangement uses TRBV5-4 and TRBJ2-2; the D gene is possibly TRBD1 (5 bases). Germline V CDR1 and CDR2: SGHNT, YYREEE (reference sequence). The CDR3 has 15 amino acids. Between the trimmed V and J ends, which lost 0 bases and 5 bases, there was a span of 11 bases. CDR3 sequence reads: CASSLAQGWTGELFF. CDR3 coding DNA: TGTGCCAGCAGCTTGGCTCAGGGTTGGACCGGGGAGCTGTTTTTT.

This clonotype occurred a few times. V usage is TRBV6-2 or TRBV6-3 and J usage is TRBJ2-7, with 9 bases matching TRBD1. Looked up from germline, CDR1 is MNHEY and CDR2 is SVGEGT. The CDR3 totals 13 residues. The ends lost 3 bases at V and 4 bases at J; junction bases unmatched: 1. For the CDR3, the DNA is TGTGCCAGCAGTTATGACAGGGGGTACGAGCAGTACGTC. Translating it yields CASSYDRGYEQYV.

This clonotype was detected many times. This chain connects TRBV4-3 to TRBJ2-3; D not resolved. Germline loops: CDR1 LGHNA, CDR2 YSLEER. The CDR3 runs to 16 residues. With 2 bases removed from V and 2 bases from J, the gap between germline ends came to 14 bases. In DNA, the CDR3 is TGCGCCAGCAGCCAAAATCCTACCGTGGCCACAGATACGCAGTATTTT. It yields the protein CASSQNPTVATDTQYF.

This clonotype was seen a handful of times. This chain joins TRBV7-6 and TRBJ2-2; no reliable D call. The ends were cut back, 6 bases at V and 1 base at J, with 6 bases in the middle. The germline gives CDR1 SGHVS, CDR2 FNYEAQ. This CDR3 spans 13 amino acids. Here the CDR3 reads CASRARNTGELFF. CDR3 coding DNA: TGTGCCAGCAGGGCACGGAACACCGGGGAGCTGTTTTTT.

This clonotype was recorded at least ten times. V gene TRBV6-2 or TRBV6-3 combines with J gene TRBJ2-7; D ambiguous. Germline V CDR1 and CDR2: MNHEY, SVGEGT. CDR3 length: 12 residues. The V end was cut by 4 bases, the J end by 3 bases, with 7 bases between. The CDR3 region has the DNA TGTGCCAGCAGTTCAGAATTCTACGAGCAGTACTTC. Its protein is CASSSEFYEQYF.

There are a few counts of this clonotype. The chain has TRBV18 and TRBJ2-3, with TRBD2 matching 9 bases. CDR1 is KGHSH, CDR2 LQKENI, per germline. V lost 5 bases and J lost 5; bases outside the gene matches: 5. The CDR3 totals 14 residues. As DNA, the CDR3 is TGTGCCAGCTCAACCCGGACTAGCGAAGATACGCAGTATTTT. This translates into CASSTRTSEDTQYF. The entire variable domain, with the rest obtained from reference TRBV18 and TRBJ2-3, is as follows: NAGVMQNPRHLVRRRGQEARLRCSPMKGHSHVYWYRQLPEEGLKFMVYLQKENIIDESGMPKERFSAEFPKEGPSILRIQQVVRGDSAAYFCASSTRTSEDTQYFGPGTRLTVL.

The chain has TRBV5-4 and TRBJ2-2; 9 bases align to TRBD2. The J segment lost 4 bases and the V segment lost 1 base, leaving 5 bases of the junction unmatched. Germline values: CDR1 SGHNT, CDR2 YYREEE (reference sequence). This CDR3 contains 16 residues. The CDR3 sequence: CASSLSLAGFTGELFF. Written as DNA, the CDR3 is TGTGCCAGCAGCTTGTCGCTAGCGGGGTTCACCGGGGAGCTGTTTTTT.

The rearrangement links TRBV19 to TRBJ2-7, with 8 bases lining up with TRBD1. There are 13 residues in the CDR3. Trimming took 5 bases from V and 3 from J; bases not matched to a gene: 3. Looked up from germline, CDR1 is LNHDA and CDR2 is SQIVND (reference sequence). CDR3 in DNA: TGTGCCAGTAGTGACGGACAGGGCTACGAGCAGTACTTC. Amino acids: CASSDGQGYEQYF.

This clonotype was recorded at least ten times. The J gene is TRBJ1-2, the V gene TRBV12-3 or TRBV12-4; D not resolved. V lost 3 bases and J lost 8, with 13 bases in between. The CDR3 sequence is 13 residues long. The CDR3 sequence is CASSLSGSEGYTF. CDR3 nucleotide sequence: TGTGCCAGCAGTTTGAGCGGGTCGGAAGGCTACACCTTC.

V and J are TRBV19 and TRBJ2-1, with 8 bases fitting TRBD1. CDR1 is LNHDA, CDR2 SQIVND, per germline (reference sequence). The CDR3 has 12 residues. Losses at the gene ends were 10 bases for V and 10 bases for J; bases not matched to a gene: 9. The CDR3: CAISQGAGEQFF. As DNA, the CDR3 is TGTGCCATATCTCAGGGGGCCGGCGAGCAGTTCTTC.